This note documents a single TCR beta chain sequence. The data are from a study of blood T cell repertoires in COVID-19. Looking at the study overall: The United States, Italy and Spain provided the acute and convalescent COVID-19 samples. T cells, B-cell-depleted T cells, or PBMCs supplied cDNA or gDNA.

The authors' processing: The assay estimated nucleated cells by amplifying reference gene primers. Produced via immunoSEQ multiplex PCR; TCRdb's table is partial and in-frame only. That table is the source of V, J and clone size, and D and trimming were worked out from the DNA. Of around 97,000 clones in the sample, 80% to 90% are singletons; the top ten hold approximately 15%. The clonotype originates from a human donor in a cohort sampled during active COVID-19. Sequenced: peripheral blood.

DNA of the CDR3: TGTGCCAGCAGCTTACACCGCCTAGCGCGAGCCTACAATGAGCAGTTCTTC. Translating gives CASSLHRLARAYNEQFF. The chain is built from TRBV11-2 and TRBJ2-1; D perhaps matches TRBD2 (6 bases). This CDR3 is 17 amino acids long. Trimming took off 2 bases at V and 2 bases at J, with 16 bases between the two ends. The germline CDR1 and CDR2 sequences are SGHAT and FQNNGV. Using reference TRBV11-2 and TRBJ2-1 for the parts outside the CDR3, the full variable domain is EAGVAQSPRYKIIEKRQSVAFWCNPISGHATLYWYQQILGQGPKLLIQFQNNGVVDDSQLPKDRFSAERLKGVDSTLKIQPAKLEDSAVYLCASSLHRLARAYNEQFFGPGTRLTVL.